A single sample gave rise to the 10 T cell receptor beta chains below, sequenced in a study of OX40 agonist ivuxolimab in advanced cancers. Produced via immunoSEQ multiplex PCR; TCRdb's table is partial and in-frame only. The data show more than 80,000 clones, about 88% seen once. The input for sequencing was CD4+ or CD8+ T cells sorted from blood, taken in a trial of the OX40 agonist ivuxolimab. These receptors came from an adult with an advanced solid tumor such as melanoma, head and neck, liver or kidney cancer.

This rearrangement joins TRBV4-2 to TRBJ1-1, with 7 bases that match TRBD1. This CDR3 has 15 amino acids. J was trimmed by 1 base and V by 4 bases; bases with no gene match: 6. Germline V CDR1 and CDR2: LGHNA, YNFKEQ. CDR3 in DNA: TGTGCCAGCAGCCCATCCGGGACAGAGAACACTGAAGCTTTCTTT. This translates into CASSPSGTENTEAFF.

The chain recombines TRBV6-5 with TRBJ2-2, with 12 bases aligning to TRBD2. The CDR3 has 15 residues. Losses at the gene ends were 7 bases for V and 7 bases for J; bases not matched to a gene: 7. Germline V gene lookup returns CDR1 MNHEY and CDR2 SVGAGI. CDR3 in DNA: TGTGCCAGCACGGTGACTAGCGGGAGAGACGGGGAGCTGTTTTTT. Protein sequence: CASTVTSGRDGELFF.

In DNA form, the CDR3 reads TGTGCCAGCAGCTCCGTGGGGGTAAACTATGGCTACACCTTC. It codes for CASSSVGVNYGYTF. This chain uses TRBV7-2 with TRBJ1-2; TRBD1 might be the D (5 bases). The germline gives CDR1 SGHTA, CDR2 FQGNSA. This CDR3 comprises 14 residues. Trimming pared 4 bases from V and 2 bases from J, leaving 11 bases between.

This chain uses TRBV19 with TRBJ2-3; 9 bases map to TRBD2. The germline gives CDR1 LNHDA, CDR2 SQIVND (reference sequence). The length of the CDR3 is 14 residues. The trim removed 7 bases at V and 5 bases at J, leaving 7 bases unmatched. CDR3 residues: CASMPAGGIDTQYF. CDR3 coding DNA: TGTGCCAGTATGCCAGCGGGAGGAATAGATACGCAGTATTTT.

The genes are TRBV10-3 and TRBJ1-1, with 8 bases identical to TRBD1. The CDR3 is 14 amino acids. Per the germline V gene, CDR1 is ENHRY and CDR2 is SYGVKD. V lost 3 bases to trimming and J lost 5 bases; unmatched junction nucleotides: 5. As DNA, the CDR3 is TGTGCCATCAGTGATCAGGGGGCAAGGACTGAAGCTTTCTTT. This sequence encodes CAISDQGARTEAFF.

The chain is built from TRBV2 and TRBJ1-5; D is perhaps TRBD1 (5 bases). The V end was cut by 6 bases, the J end by 7 bases, with 19 bases between. The CDR3 covers 15 residues. Germline V gene data show CDR1 as SNHLY and CDR2 as FYNNEI. DNA of the CDR3: TGTGCCAGCAGGGGTAGGGACCGACTAAGACAGCCCCAGCATTTT. It is translated as CASRGRDRLRQPQHF.

V gene TRBV29-1 combines with J gene TRBJ2-5; 10 bases match TRBD1. V lost 6 bases, J lost 4 bases, and 8 bases stayed unmatched. From germline, CDR1 is SQVTM and CDR2 ANQGSEA. CDR3 size: 14 residues. DNA of the CDR3: TGCAGCGTAGCGACAGGGGGCAGTTTAGAGACCCAGTACTTC. Protein sequence: CSVATGGSLETQYF.

The chain joins TRBV7-9 to TRBJ1-1, with D uncertain. This CDR3 has 16 residues. V shed 2 bases and J shed 0 bases, with 13 bases lying between them. Germline CDR1 SEHNR, CDR2 FQNEAQ (reference sequence). The CDR3 region is CASSLIGWLMNTEAFF. The CDR3, as DNA: TGTGCCAGCAGCTTAATCGGCTGGCTAATGAACACTGAAGCTTTCTTT.

To note about this clone: In the same sample, other DNA sequences code for this CDR3. The chain uses TRBV29-1 and TRBJ2-1; 12 bases are shared with TRBD1. Looked up from germline, CDR1 is SQVTM and CDR2 is ANQGSEA. This CDR3 spans 14 amino acids. The V segment lost 7 bases and the J segment 8 bases; nucleotides outside the gene matches: 9. CDR3 amino acids: CSAAGTGGSDEQFF. CDR3 DNA sequence: TGCAGCGCGGCCGGGACAGGGGGCTCGGATGAGCAGTTCTTC.

V and J are TRBV18 and TRBJ2-3, with D hard to call. The V and J ends lost 2 bases and 5 bases respectively, with 17 bases between them. Germline loops: CDR1 KGHSH, CDR2 LQKENI. This CDR3 has 16 residues. Here the CDR3 DNA reads TGTGCCAGCTCACCAGTCTTGCGATCCCCGGGAGATACGCAGTATTTT. Residues: CASSPVLRSPGDTQYF.